Below are 17 T cell receptor beta chains sequenced from a single sample in a study of T cells in Graves' hyperthyroidism and ophthalmopathy. Amplification of TCR beta CDR3 regions used RNA as the template. HTBI primers were the set used in a first-round RT-PCR of the TCR CDR3. From the multiplex PCR reads, TCRdb called clonotypes with MiXCR, one entry per CDR3 protein. The data hold 300,000 to 450,000 distinct CDR3 sequences, with more than 13% observed a single time. Sequencing was performed on blood. The receptors here all came from a woman aged 30 to 39 with Graves' hyperthyroidism.

The chain employs TRBV14 and TRBJ1-2; no clear D gene. V lost 4 bases to trimming and J lost 2 bases, with 20 bases between them. This CDR3 comprises 17 residues. The germline V gene encodes CDR1 SGHDN and CDR2 FVKESK. This CDR3 is CASSRGGSSPRNYGYTF. CDR3 bases: TGTGCCAGCAGCCGGGGAGGGTCCTCTCCTCGGAACTATGGCTACACCTTC.

The V call is TRBV7-2, the J call TRBJ2-2; TRBD2 aligns across 11 bases. The CDR3 runs 16 residues. Looked up from germline, CDR1 is SGHTA and CDR2 is FQGNSA. V trimming: 2 bases; J trimming: 6 bases; junction bases outside the gene matches: 5. CDR3 coding DNA: TGTGCCAGCAGCTTAACTACTAGCGGGAGCTCCGGGGAGCTGTTTTTT. Translating it yields CASSLTTSGSSGELFF.

The chain combines TRBV9 with TRBJ2-7; D may be TRBD1 or TRBD2 (5 bases each). V was cut by 5 bases and J by 0 bases, with 15 bases left in between. This CDR3 region has 15 residues. CDR1 is SGDLS, CDR2 YYNGEE, per germline. The CDR3 loop reads CASSAGTVSSYEQYF. In DNA form, the CDR3 reads TGTGCCAGCAGTGCCGGGACGGTAAGCTCCTACGAGCAGTACTTC.

This clonotype was detected only a few times. This sequence joins TRBV7-3 and TRBJ1-6, with D unresolved. Trimming stripped 4 bases from V and 8 bases from J, with 9 bases between. CDR3 length equals 13 residues. Germline V gene lookup returns CDR1 SGHTA and CDR2 FQGTGA. DNA for the CDR3: TGTGCCAGCAGCTCCCGCATTGATTCACCCCTCCACTTT. Its protein is CASSSRIDSPLHF.

This clonotype has at least ten counts. V gene TRBV20-1 combines with J gene TRBJ1-4, with D uncertain. This CDR3 region has 14 residues. The V gene's germline CDR1 is DFQATT and CDR2 SNEGSKA (reference sequence). Trimming took 6 bases from V and 0 from J, leaving 11 bases between them. CDR3 region: CSASESATNEKLFF. CDR3 DNA sequence: TGCAGTGCAAGTGAGAGTGCAACTAATGAAAAACTGTTTTTT.

This clonotype was recorded at least ten times. The J gene is TRBJ1-2, the V gene TRBV3-1; D not certain. From germline, CDR1 is LGHDT and CDR2 YNNKEL (reference sequence). V dropped 1 base and J dropped 7 bases, with 10 bases sitting between them. The CDR3 has 13 residues. This CDR3 is CASSQGSVFGYTF. Written as DNA, the CDR3 is TGTGCCAGCAGCCAAGGAAGCGTATTTGGCTACACCTTC.

This clonotype showed up just a few times. The J gene is TRBJ2-2, the V gene TRBV6-1; D call uncertain. The CDR3 consists of 14 residues. The germline V gene has CDR1 MNHNS and CDR2 SASEGT. With 5 bases removed from V and 7 bases from J, the gap between germline ends came to 14 bases. The CDR3 bases are TGTGCCAGCAGTACCAATAGTGGATTCGGGGAGCTGTTTTTT. Translating it yields CASSTNSGFGELFF.

This clonotype was found a few times. The gene calls are TRBV20-1 and TRBJ1-5; 8 nucleotides agree with TRBD1. Germline V lookup: CDR1 DFQATT, CDR2 SNEGSKA (reference sequence). The CDR3 length is 14 residues. Trimming at V came to 7 bases and at J to 3 bases, leaving 8 bases not matched to a gene. CDR3 in DNA: TGCAGTGTGGCCCGACAGGGGAACAATCAGCCCCAGCATTTT. It yields the protein CSVARQGNNQPQHF.

V is TRBV11-2 and J is TRBJ1-2; possibly TRBD1 for D (6 bases). Germline values: CDR1 SGHAT, CDR2 FQNNGV. V was trimmed by 5 bases and J by 3 bases, leaving 16 bases between them. This CDR3 has 15 amino acids. Written as DNA, the CDR3 is TGTGCCAGCAGCGAGCGGCCGGGGGCTCACTATGGCTACACCTTC. Its protein is CASSERPGAHYGYTF.

This clonotype was counted a few times. DNA of the CDR3: TGCAGTGCGACCACTAGCGGGAGCGTATCCTACGAGCAGTACTTC. Translating gives CSATTSGSVSYEQYF. The chain couples TRBV20-1 to TRBJ2-7; 11 nucleotides match TRBD2. CDR1 is DFQATT and CDR2 is SNEGSKA in the germline V gene (reference sequence). Trimming removed 6 bases from V and 1 base from J; junction bases left unmatched: 8. The CDR3 runs 15 residues.

At least ten counts were recorded for this clonotype. This chain uses TRBV28 with TRBJ2-1; no clear D. CDR1 is MDHEN and CDR2 is SYDVKM in the germline V gene. The CDR3 is made up of 13 amino acids. The ends were cut back, 4 bases at V and 4 bases at J, with 8 bases in the middle. CDR3 DNA sequence: TGTGCCAGCAGTTCCGATAATTACAATGAGCAGTTCTTC. This encodes CASSSDNYNEQFF.

There are many counts of this clonotype. The CDR3 loop reads CAWQSGRTYEQYF. The CDR3 nucleotides are TGTGCCTGGCAATCAGGACGTACCTACGAGCAGTACTTC. The chain recombines TRBV30 with TRBJ2-7, with D unclear. The CDR3 is made up of 13 amino acids. Germline-derived CDR1 and CDR2 are GTSNPN and SVGIG (reference sequence). V lost 5 bases to trimming and J lost 2 bases, with 13 bases between them.

This clonotype was detected ten times or more. V usage is TRBV27 and J usage is TRBJ2-7, with D possibly TRBD1 on 5 matching bases. The V gene lost 2 bases and the J gene lost 0 bases, with 8 bases spanning the gap. This CDR3 is 14 amino acids long. The germline CDR1 and CDR2 sequences are MNHEY and SMNVEV (reference sequence). For the CDR3, the DNA is TGTGCCAGCAGTTTAGGGGCGAGCTCCTACGAGCAGTACTTC. It codes for CASSLGASSYEQYF.

This clonotype was found a few times. The chain couples TRBV13 to TRBJ2-7; a possible D gene is TRBD1 (6 bases). This CDR3 has 15 amino acids. V was trimmed by 0 bases and J by 2 bases, leaving 11 bases between them. Germline V gene data show CDR1 as PRHDT and CDR2 as FYEKMQ (reference sequence). Here the CDR3 reads CASSLGNRAPYEQYF. Here the CDR3 DNA reads TGTGCCAGCAGCTTAGGTAACAGGGCTCCCTACGAGCAGTACTTC. Full variable domain (outside the CDR3, taken from reference TRBV13 and TRBJ2-7): AAGVIQSPRHLIKEKRETATLKCYPIPRHDTVYWYQQGPGQDPQFLISFYEKMQSDKGSIPDRFSAQQFSDYHSELNMSSLELGDSALYFCASSLGNRAPYEQYFGPGTRLTVT.

This clonotype was detected ten times or more. The chain has TRBV3-1 and TRBJ1-2; D ambiguous. V was clipped by 11 bases and J by 2 bases, with 12 bases between them. This CDR3 spans 12 amino acids. Germline CDR1 and CDR2: LGHDT and YNNKEL (reference sequence). This CDR3 reads CAATNDNYGYTF. In DNA, the CDR3 is TGTGCCGCAACTAACGACAACTATGGCTACACCTTC.

This clonotype was counted a few times. The gene calls are TRBV5-4 and TRBJ2-3; the match to TRBD2 covers 8 bases. This CDR3 region has 16 residues. V shed 6 bases, J shed 1 base, and the junction held 10 bases outside the gene matches. Per the germline V gene, CDR1 is SGHNT and CDR2 is YYREEE (reference sequence). CDR3: CASTLRTGRGTDTQYF. For the CDR3, the DNA is TGTGCCAGCACTCTCCGAACCGGGAGGGGCACAGATACGCAGTATTTT.

Ten or more counts support this clonotype. This sequence joins TRBV18 and TRBJ2-2, with TRBD2 identical over 7 bases. Germline CDR1 reads KGHSH; CDR2 reads LQKENI. V was pared by 1 base and J by 5 bases, with 7 bases of the junction left unmatched. The CDR3 is made up of 16 amino acids. CDR3 in amino acids: CASSPLWAGDTGELFF. The CDR3, as DNA: TGTGCCAGCTCACCACTTTGGGCGGGAGATACCGGGGAGCTGTTTTTT.